This T cell receptor beta chain appears in the sequencing data of a study of technical replicates of blood from several donors (dated by TCRdb to about 2017). A few counts support this clone. Its antigen remains undetermined. Within one base of it there is no much larger clone, and no base qualities were kept. The library relied on the immunoSEQ multiplex PCR assay. This immuneACCESS table, as held by TCRdb, lists in-frame sequences with V and J called but not all clones. Of the missing ones, under half trace to an unresolved V gene in checked studies; the others have no known cause. This sample has approximately 12,000 clones in its table, and around 79% of those were observed once. The ten largest clonotypes hold roughly 15% of the sample. The germline ends are 17 bases apart after V is trimmed by 0 bases and J by 6 bases. The germline V gene (reference sequence) provides CDR1 GTSNPN and CDR2 SVGIG. From the cysteine up to the phenylalanine, the CDR3 has a length of 15 residues. CDR3 DNA only is kept here, 45 bases in frame from base 1.

The chain links TRBV30 with TRBJ1-1; perhaps TRBD1 is the D gene, with 5 bases matching. The receptor was derived from a human donor in good health. The sequenced sample was PBMCs. CDR3 loop: CAWSVYRGGNAEAFF. The nucleotide sequence reads TGTGCCTGGAGTGTATATCGGGGGGGAAACGCTGAAGCTTTCTTT. Reference TRBV30 and TRBJ1-1 genes cover what lies past the CDR3, so the full variable domain is SQTIHQWPATLVQPVGSPLSLECTVEGTSNPNLYWYRQAAGRGLQLLFYSVGIGQISSEVPQNLSASRPQDRQFILSSKKLLLSDSGFYLCAWSVYRGGNAEAFFGQGTRLTVV.